These T cell receptor beta chains were read from a single sample in a study of shared clonotypes between healthy human individuals. Some clones are missing from TCRdb's copy, which holds only in-frame ones; the method was immunoSEQ multiplex PCR. This table holds around 940,000 clones, approximately 80% found once. Sequences were obtained from memory CD4+ T cells sorted from blood. These receptors were obtained from a man younger than 35 in good health. CDR3s include the opening cysteine and the closing phenylalanine or tryptophan. The D gene is left open where the match is weak. Part of the rows lack a size; the others show once, few, many or a class for expanded clones.

j_gene: TRBJ1-5
v_gene: TRBV6-1
d_gene: NA
len: 15
abundance: NA
CDR3nt: TGTGCCAGCACCCCACCTCAGACAGGTGATCAGCCCCAGCATTTT
CDR3aa: CASTPPQTGDQPQHF

j_gene: TRBJ2-3
v_gene: TRBV2
d_gene: TRBD2
len: 17
abundance: few
CDR3nt: TGTGCCAGCACCGACGGTAGCGGGAGGGCCTTGCCAGATACGCAGTATTTT
CDR3aa: CASTDGSGRALPDTQYF

j_gene: TRBJ2-4
v_gene: TRBV5-1
d_gene: NA
len: 15
abundance: NA
CDR3nt: TGCGCCAGCTGCCGAGGGGGGACAAGTGAGAACATTCAGTACTTC
CDR3aa: CASCRGGTSENIQYF

j_gene: TRBJ2-4
v_gene: TRBV6-1
d_gene: TRBD1
len: 17
abundance: NA
CDR3nt: TGTGCCAGCAGTGTAGGTCGACAGGGGGAGGACAAAAACATTCAGTACTTC
CDR3aa: CASSVGRQGEDKNIQYF

j_gene: TRBJ1-4
v_gene: TRBV7-9
d_gene: NA
len: 15
abundance: NA
CDR3nt: TGTGCCAGCAGCTTTAACAGGGCAACTAATGAAAAACTGTTTTTT
CDR3aa: CASSFNRATNEKLFF

j_gene: TRBJ2-5
v_gene: TRBV10-3
d_gene: NA
len: 15
abundance: NA
CDR3nt: TGTGCCATCAGTGTAGGGTGGCAGGGAAGAGAGACCCAGTACTTC
CDR3aa: CAISVGWQGRETQYF

j_gene: TRBJ1-2
v_gene: TRBV5-4
d_gene: NA
len: 14
abundance: few
CDR3nt: TGTGCCAGCAGCCGGGACGGCCCTAACTATGGCTACACCTTC
CDR3aa: CASSRDGPNYGYTF

j_gene: TRBJ2-7
v_gene: TRBV9
d_gene: TRBD1
len: 16
abundance: medium-sized
CDR3nt: TGTGCCAGCAGCGTGAGCCCCGGGACAGGGGAGGGCGAGCAGTACTTC
CDR3aa: CASSVSPGTGEGEQYF

j_gene: TRBJ2-5
v_gene: TRBV18
d_gene: NA
len: 15
abundance: NA
CDR3nt: TGTGCCAGCTCACCACGAACGGAGAGAGGAGAGACCCAGTACTTC
CDR3aa: CASSPRTERGETQYF

j_gene: TRBJ2-7
v_gene: TRBV5-1
d_gene: NA
len: 16
abundance: NA
CDR3nt: TGCGCCAGCAGCGATCAGGGGACCCTAGGACCCTACGAGCAGTACTTC
CDR3aa: CASSDQGTLGPYEQYF

j_gene: TRBJ2-7
v_gene: TRBV7-8
d_gene: TRBD2
len: 16
abundance: NA
CDR3nt: TGTGCCAGCAGCGGGGCTAGCGGGAGAACCTCCTACGAGCAGTACTTC
CDR3aa: CASSGASGRTSYEQYF

j_gene: TRBJ2-3
v_gene: TRBV7-9
d_gene: NA
len: 16
abundance: NA
CDR3nt: TGTGCCAGCAGCCTAGAGATAAGAGTTGGCACAGATACGCAGTATTTT
CDR3aa: CASSLEIRVGTDTQYF

j_gene: TRBJ2-1
v_gene: TRBV14
d_gene: TRBD2
len: 18
abundance: NA
CDR3nt: TGTGCCAGCAGCCAAGATACCCTACTAGCGGGAGTTGCCAATGAGCAGTTCTTC
CDR3aa: CASSQDTLLAGVANEQFF

j_gene: TRBJ2-2
v_gene: TRBV30
d_gene: TRBD2
len: 14
abundance: NA
CDR3nt: TGTGCCTGGAAGCTAGCGGGCGCCACCGGGGAGCTGTTTTTT
CDR3aa: CAWKLAGATGELFF